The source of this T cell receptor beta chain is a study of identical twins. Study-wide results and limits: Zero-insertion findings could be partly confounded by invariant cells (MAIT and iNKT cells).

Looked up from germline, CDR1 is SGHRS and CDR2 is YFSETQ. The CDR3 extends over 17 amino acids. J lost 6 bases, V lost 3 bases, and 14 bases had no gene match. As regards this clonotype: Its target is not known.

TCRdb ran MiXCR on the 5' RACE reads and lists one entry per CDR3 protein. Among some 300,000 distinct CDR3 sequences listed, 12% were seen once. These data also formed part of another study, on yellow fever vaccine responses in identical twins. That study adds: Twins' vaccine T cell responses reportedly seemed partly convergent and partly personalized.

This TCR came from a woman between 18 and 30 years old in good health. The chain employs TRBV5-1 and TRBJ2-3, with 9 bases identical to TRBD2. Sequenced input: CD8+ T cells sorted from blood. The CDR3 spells CASSSPWASGEGDTQYF. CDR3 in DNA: TGCGCCAGCAGCTCCCCGTGGGCTAGCGGGGAAGGGGATACGCAGTATTTT.